The entry below describes one TCR beta chain. The target antigen is unknown. Time point described: patch test 2, 6 weeks after DPC sensitization. The treatment: therapeutic diphenylcyclopropenone sensitization with weekly scalp DPC. Trimming took 0 bases from V and 2 from J, leaving 7 bases between them. Germline CDR1 GTSNPN, CDR2 SVGIG (reference sequence). The length of the CDR3 is 13 residues. The data belong to a study of human T cells and chemical hapten exposure. Overall study findings and caveats: Sensitizing with DPC caused no change in TCRs above 1 in 1000 frequency. The donors suffered from alopecia, so their immune response may not match that of healthy people.

The library put unique molecular identifiers onto individual cDNA molecules. In the original processing: Across samples, TCR counts had a median of roughly 96,000 and ranged from roughly 20,000 to 690,600. Each CDR3 protein is one row after TCRdb ran MiXCR on the RACE reads. These V and J calls rely on TCRdb rather than the paper's analysis. The sample has 96,000 or so distinct CDR3 sequences; 9.3% are singletons. Sequencing was performed on whole blood, taken in connection with sensitization to the hapten diphenylcyclopropenone (DPC). J is TRBJ1-1 and V is TRBV30; D remains unclear. This TCR came from a woman aged 40 to 50 with alopecia areata. Some clones in this sample may be carry-over from other donors' samples. CDR3 protein: CAWSVLGNTEAFF. The DNA of the CDR3 is TGTGCCTGGAGTGTATTAGGAAACACTGAAGCTTTCTTT.